The present entry profiles one T cell receptor (beta chain) with its context. Its antigen is as yet unknown. Trimming took off 0 bases at V and 0 bases at J, with 6 bases between the two ends. Germline V CDR1 and CDR2: MNHEY, SVGAGI. The CDR3 runs to 15 residues. These data originate in a study of cytotoxic CD8 clonotypes in ibrutinib-treated CLL. The protocol was immunoSEQ multiplex PCR, while the TCRdb copy is restricted to in-frame clones and leaves out a portion. The sample yields 200,000 to 250,000 clones, just under 80% seen once. Broader study findings: At baseline, clonality was higher than in age-matched healthy donors and correlated with CD8+ counts. There were few public clonotypes, and on treatment they contracted or stayed stable. At ibrutinib response, clonality increased, and at progression it declined back toward baseline.

The sequenced sample was PBMCs, obtained after 12 months of ibrutinib treatment. This chain uses TRBV6-5 with TRBJ2-1; no reliable D call. The TCR comes from a human donor with chronic lymphocytic leukemia. CDR3 nucleotides: TGTGCCAGCAGTTACTCGTCGAGCTCCTACAATGAGCAGTTCTTC. It encodes CASSYSSSSYNEQFF.